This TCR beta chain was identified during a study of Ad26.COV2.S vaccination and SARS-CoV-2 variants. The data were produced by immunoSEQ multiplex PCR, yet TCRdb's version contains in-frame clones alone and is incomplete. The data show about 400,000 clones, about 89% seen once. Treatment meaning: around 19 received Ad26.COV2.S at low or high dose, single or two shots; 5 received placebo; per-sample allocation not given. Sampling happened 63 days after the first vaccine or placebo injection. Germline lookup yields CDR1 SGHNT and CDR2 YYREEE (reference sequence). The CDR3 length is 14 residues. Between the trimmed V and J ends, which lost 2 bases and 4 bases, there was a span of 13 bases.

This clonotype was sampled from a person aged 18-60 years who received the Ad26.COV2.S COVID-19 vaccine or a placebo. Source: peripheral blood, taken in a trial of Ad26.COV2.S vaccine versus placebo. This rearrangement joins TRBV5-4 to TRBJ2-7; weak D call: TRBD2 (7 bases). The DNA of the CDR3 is TGTGCCAGCAGCTTTAAAGGGGGAGGGTACGAGCAGTACTTC. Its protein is CASSFKGGGYEQYF.